Following are 10 T cell receptor beta chains from one sample sequenced in a study of CD8 T cells in ankylosing spondylitis. In TCRdb, the 5' RACE reads were re-called with MiXCR into one record per CDR3 protein. The table shows tens of thousands of distinct CDR3 sequences, with about a tenth occurring only once. Sequenced input: blood, either unsorted or a sorted T cell fraction (not recorded which). These receptors originate from a male donor with ankylosing spondylitis or in good health (not recorded which).

The sample holds many counts of this clonotype. The chain combines TRBV3-1 with TRBJ2-1; no clear D gene. The CDR3 loop spans 12 amino acids. CDR1 is LGHDT, CDR2 YNNKEL, per germline (reference sequence). V lost 0 bases and J 10 bases, leaving 7 bases between the germline ends. The CDR3 region is CASSQDRSEQFF. The CDR3 region has the DNA TGTGCCAGCAGCCAAGATCGTTCCGAGCAGTTCTTC.

This clonotype was seen many times. The chain combines TRBV5-5 with TRBJ2-1; the match to TRBD1 covers 8 bases. V dropped 1 base and J dropped 3; count of bases not matched to a gene: 3. The CDR3 length is 15 residues. The V gene's germline CDR1 is SGHKS and CDR2 YYEKEE (reference sequence). Here the CDR3 reads CASSLTGGYYNEQFF. The CDR3 DNA is TGTGCCAGCAGCTTGACAGGGGGTTACTACAATGAGCAGTTCTTC.

This clonotype was counted many times. CDR3 loop: CAISEGGSSYNEQFF. The CDR3 region has the DNA TGTGCCATCAGTGAAGGGGGGAGCTCCTACAATGAGCAGTTCTTC. This chain connects TRBV10-3 to TRBJ2-1, with D perhaps matching TRBD1 or TRBD2 (6 bases each). The CDR3 runs to 15 residues. Trimming took off 3 bases at V and 0 bases at J, with 9 bases between the two ends. Germline CDR1 and CDR2: ENHRY and SYGVKD.

This clonotype is judged medium-sized. The chain uses TRBV6-1 and TRBJ2-1, with a weak D call TRBD2 (6 bases). CDR3 length: 14 amino acids. CDR1 and CDR2 from the germline V gene are MNHNS and SASEGT. The V end lost 6 bases, the J end lost 4 bases, and 13 bases lay between the germline ends. The CDR3 DNA is TGTGCCAGCAGCCGGGACGGGGGTTACAATGAGCAGTTCTTC. It translates to CASSRDGGYNEQFF.

The V gene is TRBV5-1, the J gene TRBJ2-3; TRBD2 agrees at 8 bases. J was trimmed by 4 bases and V by 3 bases; bases with no gene match: 13. The CDR3 length is 17 residues. Germline CDR1 SGHRS, CDR2 YFSETQ. DNA of the CDR3: TGCGCCAGCAGCTCCCTGGGGGCGGGAGGCCCACCAGATACGCAGTATTTT. It translates to CASSSLGAGGPPDTQYF.

There are many counts of this clonotype. This rearrangement joins TRBV6-1 to TRBJ2-1; D gene uncertain. The CDR3 is 15 residues long. Germline CDR1 MNHNS, CDR2 SASEGT. V was shortened by 1 base and J by 9 bases, with 16 bases between the two germline ends. CDR3 amino acids: CASSEGLSVLGEQFF. The CDR3 bases are TGTGCCAGCAGTGAAGGGCTGTCGGTTTTGGGTGAGCAGTTCTTC.

This clonotype has a count of ten or more. The V and J genes are TRBV20-1 and TRBJ1-2, with 8 positions matching TRBD1. Germline values: CDR1 DFQATT, CDR2 SNEGSKA (reference sequence). Trimming took 0 bases from V and 7 from J; bases not matched to a gene: 7. This CDR3 is 14 amino acids long. The CDR3 nucleotides read TGCAGTGCTAGAGAACCTGGGACAGGCCTTGGCTACACCTTC. As protein: CSAREPGTGLGYTF.

This clonotype was seen many times. This chain connects TRBV4-3 to TRBJ2-7, with TRBD2 matching over 11 bases. Losses at the gene ends were 1 base for V and 6 bases for J; bases not matched to a gene: 2. Germline CDR1 reads LGHNA; CDR2 reads YSLEER. The CDR3 is 14 amino acids. In DNA, the CDR3 is TGCGCCAGCAGCCAAGGACTAGCGGGACCCGAGCAGTACTTC. Its protein is CASSQGLAGPEQYF.

The chain couples TRBV7-9 to TRBJ2-5; the D gene could be TRBD1 or TRBD2 (5 bases each). V lost 0 bases to trimming and J lost 5 bases, with 10 bases between them. This CDR3 region has 14 residues. The germline CDR1 and CDR2 sequences are SEHNR and FQNEAQ (reference sequence). CDR3 nucleotide sequence: TGTGCCAGCAGCTTAGCGGGACGAGGGGAGACCCAGTACTTC. Its translation: CASSLAGRGETQYF.

This clonotype has ten or more counts. This sequence joins TRBV10-3 and TRBJ2-5; TRBD2 is a possible D gene (5 bases). Germline V gives CDR1 ENHRY, CDR2 SYGVKD. With 0 bases removed from V and 5 bases from J, the gap between germline ends came to 10 bases. The CDR3 loop spans 14 amino acids. CDR3 region: CAISESRVSETQYF. The CDR3 coding sequence is TGTGCCATCAGTGAGTCGAGGGTTTCGGAGACCCAGTACTTC.